The next 5 T cell receptor beta chains were all read from a single sample in a study of T cell changes during pregnancy in multiple sclerosis. TCRdb keeps only in-frame clones here, not all; method: immunoSEQ multiplex PCR. The table shows 30,000 to 35,000 clones, with roughly nine tenths occurring only once. Source: CD8+ T cells from peripheral blood mononuclear cells, taken before pregnancy. All receptors come from a female donor with multiple sclerosis, enrolled in a pregnancy study.

The gene calls are TRBV5-1 and TRBJ2-1; TRBD2 is a possible D gene (7 bases). Germline lookup yields CDR1 SGHRS and CDR2 YFSETQ. The CDR3 is made up of 14 amino acids. Between the trimmed V and J ends, which lost 0 bases and 6 bases, there was a span of 10 bases. DNA for the CDR3: TGCGCCAGCAGCTTGGAGGGGGGGATCAATGAGCAGTTCTTC. Translation: CASSLEGGINEQFF.

V is TRBV6-5 and J is TRBJ2-7; D gene uncertain. The CDR3 consists of 13 residues. The ends were cut back, 0 bases at V and 6 bases at J, with 9 bases in the middle. Germline assignment: CDR1 MNHEY and CDR2 SVGAGI. CDR3 sequence reads: CASSYSSSAEQYF. The CDR3, as DNA: TGTGCCAGCAGTTACTCGTCTAGTGCCGAGCAGTACTTC.

The genes are TRBV18 and TRBJ2-2; D might be TRBD2 (5 bases). The CDR3 runs to 17 residues. CDR1 is KGHSH, CDR2 LQKENI, per germline. The ends were cut back, 2 bases at V and 1 base at J, with 14 bases in the middle. For the CDR3, the DNA is TGTGCCAGCTCACCAATGGTATCTCGGGGGAACACCGGGGAGCTGTTTTTT. It yields the protein CASSPMVSRGNTGELFF.

This clone has just one count. In nucleotides, the CDR3 is TGTGCCAGCTCACCCGACAGGGACTATGGCTACACCTTC. It translates to CASSPDRDYGYTF. The chain has TRBV18 and TRBJ1-2; 7 bases agree with TRBD1. In germline, CDR1 is KGHSH, CDR2 LQKENI. The CDR3 sequence is 13 residues long. Trimming at V came to 3 bases and at J to 3 bases, leaving 1 base not matched to a gene.

The V and J genes are TRBV6-4 and TRBJ2-1; 8 bases agree with TRBD2. Trimming at V came to 0 bases and at J to 8 bases, leaving 3 bases not matched to a gene. The CDR3 consists of 14 residues. Germline loops: CDR1 MRHNA, CDR2 SNTAGT. The CDR3 is CASSDSSGADEQFF. The CDR3 region has the DNA TGTGCCAGCAGTGACTCTAGCGGGGCAGATGAGCAGTTCTTC.